Listed below are T cell receptor beta chains from one sample, sequenced in a study of OX40 agonist ivuxolimab in advanced cancers. Assay: immunoSEQ multiplex PCR; the TCRdb copy retains only in-frame clones and omits some. In the table there are 40,000 or so clones, nearly 90% of which are singletons. This specimen was CD4+ or CD8+ T cells sorted from blood, taken in a trial of the OX40 agonist ivuxolimab. These receptors were obtained from an adult with an advanced solid tumor such as melanoma, head and neck, liver or kidney cancer. The CDR3 runs from the conserved cysteine through the conserved F or W. Fields, in order: D gene, J gene, V gene, clone size, CDR3 DNA, CDR3 protein. The D gene is left open where the match is weak. Not all rows give a size; the values are once, few, many and, for expanded clones, a class.

D: -
J: TRBJ1-1
V: TRBV9
size: -
DNA: TGTGCCAGCAGCGTAGGCGCGGTGAACACTGAAGCTTTCTTT
CDR3: CASSVGAVNTEAFF

D: -
J: TRBJ1-5
V: TRBV2
size: -
DNA: TGTGCCCAAAAAGCGGGAGACAATCAGCCCCAGCATTTT
CDR3: CAQKAGDNQPQHF

D: -
J: TRBJ1-1
V: TRBV10-3
size: few
DNA: TGTGCCATCAGTGAAAGGGGTAACACTGAAGCTTTCTTT
CDR3: CAISERGNTEAFF

D: -
J: TRBJ1-5
V: TRBV7-9
size: -
DNA: TGTGCCAGCAGCTTAGATAATCAGCCCCAGCATTTT
CDR3: CASSLDNQPQHF

D: -
J: TRBJ1-1
V: TRBV5-1
size: -
DNA: TGCGCCAGCAGCTTGGTCGGGGATGAAGCTTTCTTT
CDR3: CASSLVGDEAFF

D: -
J: TRBJ2-1
V: TRBV4-1
size: -
DNA: TGCGCCAGCAGCAGCTTACATTTGAATGAGCAGTTCTTC
CDR3: CASSSLHLNEQFF

D: -
J: TRBJ2-2
V: TRBV5-1
size: -
DNA: TGTGCCAGCCGTTACAGAGACCCCACCGGGGAGCTGTTTTTT
CDR3: CASRYRDPTGELFF

D: -
J: TRBJ1-3
V: TRBV10-3
size: -
DNA: TGTGCCATCAGGTCAGGAACCATAAACACCATATATTTT
CDR3: CAIRSGTINTIYF

D: -
J: TRBJ2-3
V: TRBV7-3
size: -
DNA: TGTGCCAGCAGCATTTCTAGCACAGATACGCAGTATTTT
CDR3: CASSISSTDTQYF

D: -
J: TRBJ2-7
V: TRBV7-4
size: -
DNA: TGTGCCAGCAGCTTAGAAGGGAGGGAGCAGTACTTC
CDR3: CASSLEGREQYF

D: -
J: TRBJ1-1
V: TRBV19
size: -
DNA: TGTGCCAGTAGTCTTTCAGCGAACACTGAAGCTTTCTTT
CDR3: CASSLSANTEAFF

D: TRBD1
J: TRBJ1-6
V: TRBV27
size: -
DNA: TGTGCCAGCAGGACAGGGGGTAACTCACCCCTCCACTTT
CDR3: CASRTGGNSPLHF

D: -
J: TRBJ2-1
V: TRBV7-9
size: -
DNA: TGTGCCAGCAGCTTAGTAGGGGATGAGCAGTTCTTC
CDR3: CASSLVGDEQFF

D: -
J: TRBJ2-5
V: TRBV4-3
size: -
DNA: TGCGCCAGCAGCCAAGAAGGGAAGTACCAAGAGACCCAGTACTTC
CDR3: CASSQEGKYQETQYF